The next 19 T cell receptor beta chains were all read from a single sample in a study of T cell repertoires in cytomegalovirus infection. TCRdb ran MiXCR on the reads and lists one entry per CDR3 protein. In the table there are under 200,000 distinct CDR3 sequences, 8% to 10% of which are singletons. Sequences were obtained from PBMCs. The receptors were gathered from a human donor in good health (CMV status not recorded). Some clones in this sample may be carry-over from other donors' samples.

The rearrangement joins TRBV2 to TRBJ1-2; D is undetermined. The V end was cut by 7 bases, the J end by 2 bases, with 5 bases between. Germline V lookup: CDR1 SNHLY, CDR2 FYNNEI. CDR3 size: 11 residues. DNA of the CDR3: TGTGCCAGCACGGAAAACTATGGCTACACCTTC. It is translated as CASTENYGYTF.

This clonotype was picked up many times. The rearrangement joins TRBV6-2 or TRBV6-3 to TRBJ2-1, with D perhaps TRBD2 (5 bases). The V end was cut by 0 bases, the J end by 12 bases, with 18 bases between. Germline-derived CDR1 and CDR2 are MNHEY and SVGEGT. The CDR3 is 15 amino acids. This CDR3 is CASSYSGQAGFRQFF. In DNA, the CDR3 is TGTGCCAGCAGTTACTCGGGTCAGGCGGGTTTTAGGCAGTTCTTC.

The rearrangement uses TRBV20-1 and TRBJ2-5; 10 bases are a match to TRBD2. J lost 3 bases, V lost 1 base, and 8 bases had no gene match. The CDR3 is 16 residues long. Looked up from germline, CDR1 is DFQATT and CDR2 is SNEGSKA (reference sequence). The chain's CDR3 is CSARVGLAGGKETQYF. The CDR3 coding sequence is TGCAGTGCTAGAGTGGGGTTAGCGGGAGGCAAAGAGACCCAGTACTTC.

This clonotype was seen repeatedly, ten times or more. The chain employs TRBV6-1 and TRBJ2-1, with 8 nucleotides matching TRBD2. Losses at the gene ends were 6 bases for V and 7 bases for J; bases not matched to a gene: 14. The CDR3 is made up of 16 amino acids. Germline V gene data show CDR1 as MNHNS and CDR2 as SASEGT. This CDR3 reads CASRNRAGLGTNEQFF. Written as DNA, the CDR3 is TGTGCCAGCAGAAACAGGGCGGGACTAGGAACGAATGAGCAGTTCTTC.

The chain joins TRBV19 to TRBJ1-5; 7 nucleotides align to TRBD1. CDR3 length equals 15 residues. Germline CDR1 reads LNHDA; CDR2 reads SQIVND (reference sequence). V was clipped by 5 bases and J by 2 bases; unmatched bases: 6. The CDR3 coding sequence is TGTGCCAGTAGTCAAGGGACAGAGGGCAATCAGCCCCAGCATTTT. Translated, it gives CASSQGTEGNQPQHF.

This clonotype was observed a few times. J is TRBJ2-1 and V is TRBV5-1, with D unclear. Trimming stripped 0 bases from V and 4 bases from J, with 8 bases between. Germline V lookup: CDR1 SGHRS, CDR2 YFSETQ. The CDR3 sequence is 14 residues long. CDR3 amino acids: CASSLDSIYNEQFF. The DNA of the CDR3 is TGCGCCAGCAGCTTGGACAGTATTTACAATGAGCAGTTCTTC.

In its sample, this clonotype was seen many times. The rearrangement joins TRBV10-1 to TRBJ2-3; perhaps TRBD1 as D (6 bases). Germline CDR1 reads WNHNN; CDR2 reads SYGVQD (reference sequence). V lost 3 bases and J 3 bases, leaving 10 bases between the germline ends. The CDR3 contains 14 residues. The CDR3 DNA follows: TGCGCCAGCAGTGAATTGGACAGAACAGATACGCAGTATTTT. Protein product: CASSELDRTDTQYF.

The chain employs TRBV18 and TRBJ2-2, with TRBD2 as a possible D gene (6 bases). The CDR3 covers 14 residues. CDR1 is KGHSH, CDR2 LQKENI, per germline. V was trimmed by 4 bases and J by 5 bases, leaving 11 bases between them. The CDR3 region has the DNA TGTGCCAGCTCACTTCTCCGGGGGACCGGGGAGCTGTTTTTT. The encoded protein is CASSLLRGTGELFF.

This clonotype has a count of ten or more. This chain uses TRBV7-9 with TRBJ1-2, with a possible D match to TRBD1 (5 bases). Germline lookup yields CDR1 SEHNR and CDR2 FQNEAQ (reference sequence). This CDR3 comprises 14 residues. With 4 bases removed from V and 7 bases from J, the gap between germline ends came to 16 bases. The CDR3 sequence is CASSSPRSGVGYTF. CDR3 bases: TGTGCCAGCAGCTCCCCACGGTCGGGGGTTGGCTACACCTTC.

The chain links TRBV7-6 to TRBJ1-3; 9 nucleotides agree with TRBD1. V shed 3 bases and J 3 bases; nucleotides not matched to a gene: 3. This CDR3 has 15 residues. CDR1 and CDR2 from the germline V gene are SGHVS and FNYEAQ. CDR3 DNA sequence: TGTGCCAGCAGCTTGGACAGGGGCGGTGGAAACACCATATATTTT. It yields the protein CASSLDRGGGNTIYF.

This clonotype has a count of ten or more. J is TRBJ2-7 and V is TRBV7-8; 14 positions match TRBD2. Germline assignment: CDR1 SGHVS and CDR2 FQNEAQ. CDR3 length equals 16 residues. V lost 6 bases, J lost 4 bases, and 8 bases stayed unmatched. The CDR3 region is CASSSGTSGRMYEQYF. CDR3 in DNA: TGTGCCAGCAGTTCCGGGACTAGCGGGAGAATGTACGAGCAGTACTTC.

At least ten counts were recorded for this clonotype. The rearrangement uses TRBV10-3 and TRBJ2-3; the match to TRBD2 covers 11 bases. This CDR3 region has 15 residues. J gave up 4 bases and V 3 bases, and 3 bases lay outside the gene matches. The V gene's germline CDR1 is ENHRY and CDR2 SYGVKD. As DNA, the CDR3 is TGTGCCATCAGTGATACTAGCGGGAGATCAGATACGCAGTATTTT. The encoded protein is CAISDTSGRSDTQYF.

This clonotype was recorded many times. CDR3 DNA sequence: TGTGCCACCAGCAGGCCCTGGGCCGAAGGTGGCACTGAAGCTTTCTTT. It specifies CATSRPWAEGGTEAFF. The chain recombines TRBV15 with TRBJ1-1; D ambiguous. Trimming left V 3 bases short and J 4 bases short, with 18 bases between. This CDR3 comprises 16 residues. Germline-derived CDR1 and CDR2 are LNHNV and YYDKDF (reference sequence).

This clonotype was detected only a few times. The chain recombines TRBV15 with TRBJ1-5; 8 positions agree with TRBD1. The V gene's germline CDR1 is LNHNV and CDR2 YYDKDF (reference sequence). The CDR3 runs 15 residues. Trimming cost V 3 bases and J 1 base; bases outside gene matches: 2. The CDR3 is CATSRDRVSNQPQHF. The CDR3 DNA is TGTGCCACCAGCAGGGACAGGGTGAGCAATCAGCCCCAGCATTTT.

A few counts support this clonotype. The V call is TRBV9, the J call TRBJ1-1; the D gene is possibly TRBD1 (5 bases). This CDR3 is built from 15 residues. V was trimmed by 4 bases and J by 0 bases, leaving 13 bases between them. The germline gives CDR1 SGDLS, CDR2 YYNGEE. As DNA, the CDR3 is TGTGCCAGCAGCCCCGGGGACTTCATGAACACTGAAGCTTTCTTT. Its translation: CASSPGDFMNTEAFF.

This clonotype has more than one count but fewer than ten. This rearrangement joins TRBV5-1 to TRBJ2-1; D is possibly TRBD2 (6 bases). Trimming stripped 4 bases from V and 5 bases from J, with 16 bases between. CDR3 length: 15 amino acids. Germline CDR1 and CDR2: SGHRS and YFSETQ. CDR3 nucleotide sequence: TGCGCCAGCAGCCCCGGGGTAGCGGCTCACAATGAGCAGTTCTTC. Translated: CASSPGVAAHNEQFF.

This clonotype was counted at least ten times. The chain is built from TRBV28 and TRBJ1-2; possibly TRBD1 for D (5 bases). V was shortened by 6 bases and J by 4 bases, with 18 bases between the two germline ends. The germline gives CDR1 MDHEN, CDR2 SYDVKM. The CDR3 runs 15 residues. The CDR3 here is CASRPQGLPRYGYTF. CDR3 DNA: TGTGCCAGCAGACCCCAGGGTTTGCCCCGCTATGGCTACACCTTC.

This clonotype was seen many times. V is TRBV10-3 and J is TRBJ1-5; D is ambiguous. Germline V CDR1 and CDR2: ENHRY, SYGVKD. The CDR3 totals 15 residues. V was clipped by 2 bases and J by 1 base, with 9 bases between them. The CDR3 here is CAISEVGKSNQPQHF. CDR3 in DNA: TGTGCCATCAGTGAGGTTGGGAAGAGCAATCAGCCCCAGCATTTT.

This clonotype was seen ten or more times. The chain recombines TRBV10-3 with TRBJ2-2; D uncertain. Trimming pared 10 bases from V and 6 bases from J, leaving 24 bases between. Germline V gene lookup returns CDR1 ENHRY and CDR2 SYGVKD. This CDR3 spans 16 amino acids. The CDR3 region is CATWARAGASAGELFF. The DNA of the CDR3 is TGTGCCACATGGGCTCGGGCTGGAGCCTCAGCCGGGGAGCTGTTTTTT.